One sample yielded the 15 T cell receptor beta chains listed below, sequenced in a study of glioma-infiltrating T cells after dendritic cell vaccination. The time point denotes: after dendritic cell vaccination, including at tumor progression/relapse. Using immunoSEQ multiplex PCR, the repertoire was profiled, and TCRdb retains in-frame clones only, with some absent. This sample has roughly 56,000 clones, with about 83% found just once. The sequences come from blood, collected after dendritic cell vaccination. The receptor set was obtained from a human donor with glioblastoma.

V usage is TRBV9 and J usage is TRBJ2-5; 12 bases are a match to TRBD1. J lost 11 bases, V lost 0 bases, and 8 bases had no gene match. The CDR3 spans 15 residues. Germline V gene sequence: CDR1 SGDLS, CDR2 YYNGEE. CDR3 in DNA: TGTGCCAGCAGCGTAGAGGGACAGGGGGCGTTAGAGCAGTACTTC. It codes for CASSVEGQGALEQYF. The variable domain in full, completed from reference TRBV9 and TRBJ2-5, reads DSGVTQTPKHLITATGQRVTLRCSPRSGDLSVYWYQQSLDQGLQFLIQYYNGEERAKGNILERFSAQQFPDLHSELNLSSLELGDSALYFCASSVEGQGALEQYFGPGTRLLVL.

Worth noting for this clone: The sample holds other DNA sequences that translate to the same CDR3. The V gene is TRBV7-9, the J gene TRBJ2-2; D is unclear. The CDR3 contains 14 residues. With 1 base removed from V and 5 bases from J, the gap between germline ends came to 8 bases. The germline CDR1 and CDR2 sequences are SEHNR and FQNEAQ (reference sequence). The CDR3 here is CASSLDRRTGELFF. Written as DNA, the CDR3 is TGTGCCAGCAGCTTAGACCGGCGGACCGGGGAGCTGTTTTTT.

This clone was picked up one time. This chain joins TRBV30 and TRBJ2-2; 9 nucleotides align to TRBD2. This CDR3 has 19 residues. Unmatched junction bases numbered 16, after V lost 5 bases and J lost 0 bases. Germline V gene data show CDR1 as GTSNPN and CDR2 as SVGIG (reference sequence). CDR3: CAWSPFSGTSRPNTGELFF. CDR3 bases: TGTGCCTGGTCCCCCTTCTCCGGGACTAGCAGACCGAACACCGGGGAGCTGTTTTTT.

This rearrangement joins TRBV10-3 to TRBJ2-1; 8 bases fit TRBD1. CDR1 is ENHRY and CDR2 is SYGVKD in the germline V gene. V trimming: 2 bases; J trimming: 10 bases; junction bases outside the gene matches: 4. The CDR3 spans 13 residues. In nucleotides, the CDR3 is TGTGCCATCAGTGAGGGCCGGGACAGGGAGCAGTTCTTC. As protein: CAISEGRDREQFF.

A few counts support this clone. This chain uses TRBV9 with TRBJ1-2, with 9 bases fitting TRBD1. Germline CDR1 and CDR2: SGDLS and YYNGEE. The CDR3 loop spans 14 amino acids. Germline trimming cut 3 bases from V and 4 bases from J; bases unmatched to any gene: 4. The CDR3 nucleotides read TGTGCCAGCAGCGCCAGGACAGGGGTCTATGGCTACACCTTC. Translation gives CASSARTGVYGYTF.

V usage is TRBV5-1 and J usage is TRBJ2-7, with a tentative D call TRBD2 (6 bases). The CDR3 loop spans 13 amino acids. The germline V gene encodes CDR1 SGHRS and CDR2 YFSETQ. Trimming shortened V by 5 bases and J by 5 bases, and 14 bases separated the two germline ends. The CDR3 nucleotides read TGCGCCAGCAGATCTGCGGGAAGCGACGAGCAGTACTTC. It translates to CASRSAGSDEQYF.

V gene TRBV5-1 combines with J gene TRBJ2-1; TRBD2 matches at 7 bases. The CDR3 is 15 amino acids. In germline, CDR1 is SGHRS, CDR2 YFSETQ. Trimming took 7 bases from V and 8 from J; bases not matched to a gene: 15. The CDR3 bases are TGCGCCAGCGGCCCACTTTGGCGGGGGATCGATGAGCAGTTCTTC. Translated: CASGPLWRGIDEQFF.

V and J are TRBV4-3 and TRBJ1-6, with TRBD1 as a possible D gene (6 bases). Germline V CDR1 and CDR2: LGHNA, YSLEER. The CDR3 is 14 amino acids. V lost 3 bases, J lost 6 bases, and 9 bases lay in between. As DNA, the CDR3 is TGCGCCAGCAGCCATGGACAGTCTAATTCACCCCTCCACTTT. This encodes CASSHGQSNSPLHF.

This clone was observed a single time. This CDR3 reads CASSLEGTGGYGYTF. In nucleotides, the CDR3 is TGCGCCAGCAGCTTGGAGGGGACAGGGGGGTATGGCTACACCTTC. V and J are TRBV5-1 and TRBJ1-2; TRBD1 matches at 11 bases. In germline, CDR1 is SGHRS, CDR2 YFSETQ. V shed 0 bases, J shed 5 bases, and the junction held 3 bases outside the gene matches. This CDR3 comprises 15 residues.

The V gene is TRBV5-6, the J gene TRBJ1-4; 7 bases align to TRBD1. The V and J ends lost 4 bases and 8 bases, in that order; junction bases with no gene match: 11. The germline V gene encodes CDR1 SGHDT and CDR2 YYEEEE. The CDR3 covers 15 residues. The CDR3 bases are TGTGCCAGCAGCCTTCAGGACAGGAAAGCCGAAAAACTGTTTTTT. Translation gives CASSLQDRKAEKLFF.

The CDR3 is CASSPTGQGVGTDTQYF. CDR3 coding DNA: TGTGCCAGCTCACCCACGGGACAGGGTGTCGGCACAGATACGCAGTATTTT. The J gene is TRBJ2-3, the V gene TRBV18; 9 positions match TRBD1. Trimming cost V 3 bases and J 1 base; bases outside gene matches: 8. Germline loops: CDR1 KGHSH, CDR2 LQKENI. The CDR3 covers 17 residues.

The chain has TRBV30 and TRBJ2-4; TRBD1 matches 9 bases. Per germline, CDR1 GTSNPN and CDR2 SVGIG (reference sequence). The trim removed 3 bases at V and 7 bases at J, leaving 4 bases unmatched. CDR3 length: 13 amino acids. The DNA of the CDR3 is TGTGCCTGGAGGCGACAGGGGGAGAACATTCAGTACTTC. Residues: CAWRRQGENIQYF.

This rearrangement joins TRBV10-3 to TRBJ2-5; 12 bases match TRBD2. Germline-derived CDR1 and CDR2 are ENHRY and SYGVKD. This CDR3 is built from 15 residues. V was pared by 10 bases and J by 2 bases, with 8 bases of the junction left unmatched. CDR3 in amino acids: CATTPSGGGQETQYF. The CDR3 DNA follows: TGTGCCACGACCCCTAGCGGGGGGGGACAAGAGACCCAGTACTTC.

The sample holds a few counts of this clone. This chain uses TRBV4-1 with TRBJ2-7, with a tentative D call TRBD1 (7 bases). V was trimmed by 3 bases and J by 0 bases, leaving 18 bases between them. CDR3 length: 17 residues. CDR1 and CDR2 from the germline V gene are MGHRA and YSYEKL. The CDR3 nucleotides are TGCGCCAGCAGCCACCGGGGGACAGCAAGTAGCTCCTACGAGCAGTACTTC. This encodes CASSHRGTASSSYEQYF.

V usage is TRBV5-4 and J usage is TRBJ1-3; perhaps TRBD1 as D (5 bases). CDR1 is SGHNT and CDR2 is YYREEE in the germline V gene (reference sequence). V gave up 1 base and J gave up 0 bases, with 8 bases separating them. The CDR3 length is 15 residues. CDR3 in DNA: TGTGCCAGCAGCTTGACAGGTAGCTCTGGAAACACCATATATTTT. Translation gives CASSLTGSSGNTIYF.